This entry features one T cell receptor beta chain sequence. Its antigen is undetermined. This CDR3 has 14 amino acids. The V and J ends lost 2 bases and 7 bases, in that order; junction bases with no gene match: 4. Germline CDR1 KGHSH, CDR2 LQKENI. The data were taken from a study of cytomegalovirus exposure and HLA in healthy donors. Study-wide results and limits: Fewer than 20,000 TCR beta sequences were associated with HLA alleles at 0.05 false discovery rate in a later analysis.

PCR amplification relied on 60 Vbeta primers (plus 13 Jbeta primers). TCRdb's copy holds only in-frame clones and misses some; the assay was immunoSEQ multiplex PCR. Of about 150,000 clones in the sample, approximately 81% were seen once. Input material: PBMCs. The source of this sequence is a boy aged 2 to 10 in good health and CMV-seronegative. The chain uses TRBV18 and TRBJ2-1; the match to TRBD2 covers 8 bases. The CDR3 here is CASSPGKRENEQFF. CDR3 sequence (DNA): TGTGCCAGCTCACCAGGAAAGCGGGAGAATGAGCAGTTCTTC.